Shown below are 22 T cell receptor beta chains from a single sample sequenced in a study of identifying expanded T cells in peripheral blood. Clones were sequenced by immunoSEQ multiplex PCR, and TCRdb holds only the in-frame ones, with some missing. The sample yields roughly 100,000 clones, more than 70% seen once. The sequenced material came from blood. These receptors were obtained from a person between 18 and 70 years old in good health.

The chain joins TRBV27 to TRBJ1-4; the D gene is possibly TRBD1 (5 bases). CDR1 and CDR2 (germline): MNHEY, SMNVEV (reference sequence). V gave up 5 bases and J gave up 6 bases, with 16 bases separating them. The CDR3 is 15 amino acids. In DNA, the CDR3 is TGTGCCAGCAGTAAGGATTGGCAGGGAGATGAAAAACTGTTTTTT. It encodes CASSKDWQGDEKLFF.

On this clone itself: With a much larger clone just one base away, this may be a read error. The chain is built from TRBV4-2 and TRBJ2-7, with 7 nucleotides matching TRBD2. The CDR3 length is 14 residues. V shed 4 bases and J 0 bases; nucleotides not matched to a gene: 3. The V gene's germline CDR1 is LGHNA and CDR2 YNFKEQ. The CDR3 DNA sequence: TGTGCCAGCAGCCCCGGGGGGAGCTCCTACGAGCAGTACTTC. This sequence encodes CASSPGGSSYEQYF.

The gene calls are TRBV27 and TRBJ2-6; D unresolved. The V and J ends lost 3 bases and 2 bases respectively, with 2 bases between them. CDR1 is MNHEY and CDR2 is SMNVEV in the germline V gene (reference sequence). The CDR3 is made up of 13 amino acids. The CDR3: CASSFAGANVLTF. The CDR3, as DNA: TGTGCCAGCAGTTTTGCTGGGGCCAACGTCCTGACTTTC. The full variable domain, in which reference TRBV27 and TRBJ2-6 provide the parts outside the CDR3, is EAQVTQNPRYLITVTGKKLTVTCSQNMNHEYMSWYRQDPGLGLRQIYYSMNVEVTDKGDVPEGYKVSRKEKRNFPLILESPSPNQTSLYFCASSFAGANVLTFGAGSRLTVL.

The J gene is TRBJ1-5, the V gene TRBV15; the match to TRBD1 covers 7 bases. V trimming: 1 base; J trimming: 4 bases; junction bases outside the gene matches: 13. Looked up from germline, CDR1 is LNHNV and CDR2 is YYDKDF (reference sequence). The CDR3 covers 18 residues. CDR3 sequence (DNA): TGTGCCACCAGCAGAGCCCTGGGGCAGGGGGGTACTAATCAGCCCCAGCATTTT. This gives the protein CATSRALGQGGTNQPQHF.

This clone was seen only once. The J gene is TRBJ2-4, the V gene TRBV4-3; D is perhaps TRBD1 (5 bases). Trimming cost V 0 bases and J 8 bases, with 14 bases left between them. The V gene's germline CDR1 is LGHNA and CDR2 YSLEER. The CDR3 totals 15 residues. The CDR3 DNA reads as TGCGCCAGCAGCCAAGATATAAGGGGCGGTGACATTCAGTACTTC. Amino acid sequence: CASSQDIRGGDIQYF.

The CDR3 spells CASSPGESNSPLHF. CDR3 DNA: TGTGCCAGCAGCCCGGGGGAGTCCAATTCACCCCTCCACTTT. The V gene is TRBV7-2, the J gene TRBJ1-6; weak D call: TRBD1 (5 bases). CDR3 length equals 14 residues. Germline-derived CDR1 and CDR2 are SGHTA and FQGNSA. V lost 5 bases, J lost 7 bases, and 12 bases lay in between. Variable domain in full (rest from reference TRBV7-2 and TRBJ1-6): GAGVSQSPSNKVTEKGKDVELRCDPISGHTALYWYRQSLGQGLEFLIYFQGNSAPDKSGLPSDRFSAERTGGSVSTLTIQRTQQEDSAVYLCASSPGESNSPLHFGNGTRLTVT.

The rearrangement uses TRBV11-1 and TRBJ2-5; D is perhaps TRBD1 or TRBD2 (5 bases each). Between the trimmed V and J ends, which lost 7 bases and 3 bases, there was a span of 12 bases. This CDR3 is 13 amino acids long. CDR1 is SGHAT and CDR2 is FQDESV in the germline V gene (reference sequence). The CDR3 reads CASTWGPEETQYF. CDR3 DNA sequence: TGTGCCAGCACCTGGGGACCTGAAGAGACCCAGTACTTC.

This clone is medium-sized (0.01 to 0.1%) in the sample. The rearrangement links TRBV5-6 to TRBJ2-7, with a tentative D call TRBD2 (6 bases). V gave up 0 bases and J gave up 3 bases, with 7 bases separating them. The CDR3 sequence is 13 residues long. Germline-derived CDR1 and CDR2 are SGHDT and YYEEEE. CDR3 amino acids: CASSLGDFYEQYF. The CDR3 nucleotides are TGTGCCAGCAGCTTGGGGGACTTCTACGAGCAGTACTTC.

The chain recombines TRBV5-1 with TRBJ2-7; D is unresolved. Germline lookup yields CDR1 SGHRS and CDR2 YFSETQ. V gave up 0 bases and J gave up 3 bases, with 13 bases separating them. The CDR3 consists of 15 residues. The CDR3 spells CASSLVSDQSYEQYF. The CDR3 DNA reads as TGCGCCAGCAGCTTGGTTTCCGACCAGAGCTACGAGCAGTACTTC.

V is TRBV7-8 and J is TRBJ1-5, with no clear D. Germline V lookup: CDR1 SGHVS, CDR2 FQNEAQ. CDR3 size: 12 residues. V shed 5 bases and J shed 7 bases, with 9 bases lying between them. CDR3 protein: CASSPSFQPQHF. As DNA, the CDR3 is TGTGCCAGCAGCCCTTCCTTCCAGCCCCAGCATTTT.

J is TRBJ1-4 and V is TRBV19; D gene uncertain. The CDR3 consists of 12 residues. Germline V gives CDR1 LNHDA, CDR2 SQIVND (reference sequence). DNA for the CDR3: TGTGCGTCTAGGGTGACTAATGAAAAACTGTTTTTT. This codes for CASRVTNEKLFF.

The CDR3 region has the DNA TGTGCCAGCAGCCAAGAATTGGGGGGCGGGTACGAGCAGTACTTC. Translation: CASSQELGGGYEQYF. The chain couples TRBV14 to TRBJ2-7; D is perhaps TRBD1 or TRBD2 (6 bases each). The germline V gene has CDR1 SGHDN and CDR2 FVKESK. The CDR3 has 15 residues. V dropped 0 bases and J dropped 4 bases, with 13 bases sitting between them.

The genes are TRBV7-9 and TRBJ1-2; D is possibly TRBD1 (6 bases). CDR1 is SEHNR and CDR2 is FQNEAQ in the germline V gene (reference sequence). The CDR3 has 18 amino acids. The ends were cut back, 4 bases at V and 4 bases at J, with 25 bases in the middle. CDR3 nucleotide sequence: TGTGCCAGCAGCTCCTACCGGGGGGGCGATGTGGTTGGCTATGGCTACACCTTC. Residues: CASSSYRGGDVVGYGYTF. The full variable domain, completed using reference TRBV7-9 and TRBJ1-2, is DTGVSQNPRHKITKRGQNVTFRCDPISEHNRLYWYRQTLGQGPEFLTYFQNEAQLEKSRLLSDRFSAERPKGSFSTLEIQRTEQGDSAMYLCASSSYRGGDVVGYGYTFGSGTRLTVV.

This clone was detected only a few times. This chain joins TRBV7-8 and TRBJ1-6; 9 bases map to TRBD1. The CDR3 sequence is 14 residues long. The germline gives CDR1 SGHVS, CDR2 FQNEAQ. The V segment lost 4 bases and the J segment 8 bases; nucleotides outside the gene matches: 3. The CDR3 loop is CASSWDRADSPLHF. The CDR3 DNA sequence: TGTGCCAGCAGCTGGGACAGGGCGGATTCACCCCTCCACTTT.

The V and J genes are TRBV28 and TRBJ2-6; 8 bases align to TRBD2. Germline loops: CDR1 MDHEN, CDR2 SYDVKM. V was pared by 7 bases and J by 0 bases, with 2 bases of the junction left unmatched. The CDR3 covers 15 residues. CDR3 region: CASNAGGSGANVLTF. CDR3 DNA: TGTGCCAGCAACGCGGGGGGCTCTGGGGCCAACGTCCTGACTTTC.

V and J are TRBV6-1 and TRBJ2-1; the match to TRBD2 covers 13 bases. J gave up 6 bases and V 4 bases, and 9 bases lay outside the gene matches. Germline loops: CDR1 MNHNS, CDR2 SASEGT. CDR3 size: 17 residues. The CDR3 DNA reads as TGTGCCAGCAGTGTATCGCTACTAGCGGGGGGGTCCAATGAGCAGTTCTTC. Its translation: CASSVSLLAGGSNEQFF.

This clone was observed a few times. The chain employs TRBV6-1 and TRBJ1-1, with a weak D call TRBD1 (5 bases). CDR3 length: 17 amino acids. V was clipped by 2 bases and J by 0 bases, with 16 bases between them. CDR1 and CDR2 (germline): MNHNS, SASEGT. The CDR3 region is CASSESRGIAMNTEAFF. CDR3 sequence (DNA): TGTGCCAGCAGTGAATCGCGGGGGATTGCAATGAACACTGAAGCTTTCTTT.

V usage is TRBV14 and J usage is TRBJ2-3, with 7 positions matching TRBD2. This CDR3 is 16 amino acids long. Germline CDR1 is SGHDN and CDR2 is FVKESK. After removal of 0 bases from V and 0 bases from J, the junction contained 3 bases not matched to a gene. The CDR3 DNA sequence: TGTGCCAGCAGCCAAGATCGGGGGGAGAGCACAGATACGCAGTATTTT. It translates to CASSQDRGESTDTQYF.

This clone was recorded once. The rearrangement uses TRBV7-9 and TRBJ2-5, with D possibly TRBD1 on 6 matching bases. The germline V gene has CDR1 SEHNR and CDR2 FQNEAQ (reference sequence). V was trimmed by 5 bases and J by 5 bases, leaving 15 bases between them. The CDR3 is made up of 14 amino acids. CDR3 amino acids: CASSPGPGVETQYF. DNA for the CDR3: TGTGCCAGCAGCCCGGGACCAGGGGTGGAGACCCAGTACTTC.

CDR3 loop: CASSEMGSNEKLFF. The CDR3 DNA is TGTGCCAGCAGTGAAATGGGTAGTAATGAAAAACTGTTTTTT. J is TRBJ1-4 and V is TRBV2; D is uncertain. The CDR3 length is 14 residues. Looked up from germline, CDR1 is SNHLY and CDR2 is FYNNEI. V was cut by 2 bases and J by 4 bases, with 8 bases left in between.

This clone occurred once. The V and J genes are TRBV6-5 and TRBJ1-4; tentatively, D is TRBD1 (5 bases). The CDR3 length is 11 residues. Germline CDR1 MNHEY, CDR2 SVGAGI. Trimming left V 6 bases short and J 8 bases short, with 7 bases between. Here the CDR3 reads CASRNREKLFF. CDR3 in DNA: TGTGCCAGCAGAAACAGGGAAAAACTGTTTTTT.

The V call is TRBV27, the J call TRBJ1-3; no firm D call. CDR3 size: 15 residues. The germline CDR1 and CDR2 sequences are MNHEY and SMNVEV (reference sequence). Trimming cost V 0 bases and J 0 bases, with 6 bases left between them. The CDR3 nucleotides are TGTGCCAGCAGTTTATCGGGTTACTCTGGAAACACCATATATTTT. Its protein product is CASSLSGYSGNTIYF.